This T cell receptor (beta chain) comes out of a study of blood T cell repertoires in COVID-19. The wider study: Sources were T cells, B-cell-depleted T cells, or PBMCs; the material itself was cDNA or gDNA.

Assay: immunoSEQ multiplex PCR; the TCRdb copy retains only in-frame clones and omits some. This sample yields 40,000 to 50,000 clones, of which about 86% are seen a single time; around 3.1% belongs to the top ten. Germline V CDR1 and CDR2: SGHRS, YFSETQ. The CDR3 consists of 15 residues. J was trimmed by 7 bases and V by 0 bases; bases with no gene match: 7. The cohort comprised adults aged roughly 18 to 95 years residing in 24 US areas. Each recovered donor of Cohort 3 presented with two negative PCRs, clearance, or symptom resolution. The gene calls are TRBV5-1 and TRBJ2-1; TRBD1 matches 7 bases. Input material: PBMCs or T cells enriched from blood (not recorded which). The TCR comes from a woman aged 50 to 65 who had recovered from COVID-19. CDR3 sequence reads: CASSLEPSGGNEQFF. The CDR3 DNA reads TGCGCCAGCAGCTTGGAGCCCTCAGGGGGAAATGAGCAGTTCTTC.